Listed below are T cell receptor beta chains from one sample, sequenced in a study of T cell changes during pregnancy in multiple sclerosis. Here immunoSEQ multiplex PCR was the method, and the copy in TCRdb shows in-frame clones only, minus some. The table has approximately 70,000 clones, approximately 90% seen once. This specimen was peripheral blood, taken in the first trimester of pregnancy. Receptors were obtained from a female donor in good health, enrolled as a control in a pregnancy study. Each CDR3 is given with its conserved first and last residue. The D gene is left open where the match is weak.

CDR3aa	d_gene	v_gene	j_gene
CASSPTGAGQPQHF	TRBD1	TRBV7-6	TRBJ1-5
CASTDREVYGANVLTF	NA	TRBV6-6	TRBJ2-6
CASSRTGVDEQYF	TRBD1	TRBV4-1	TRBJ2-7
CASSYAGQGAFEQYF	TRBD1	TRBV6-6	TRBJ2-7
CATSRPDRGEETQYF	TRBD1	TRBV15	TRBJ2-5
CASSPPGKGGSYEQYF	NA	TRBV5-1	TRBJ2-7
CARSGRGYEQYF	TRBD2	TRBV7-8	TRBJ2-7
CASSTGLAEAADTQYF	TRBD2	TRBV5-1	TRBJ2-3
CASSQGSNNEQFF	NA	TRBV4-1	TRBJ2-1
CASSFTQGPLNTEAFF	TRBD1	TRBV5-1	TRBJ1-1
CASSLTRNTGELFF	NA	TRBV7-7	TRBJ2-2
CASSDPGLANEQFF	TRBD2	TRBV5-1	TRBJ2-1
CASSVQYNEQFF	NA	TRBV7-9	TRBJ2-1
CASSRLLAGPVETQYF	TRBD2	TRBV9	TRBJ2-5
CASSLGGSGANVLTF	NA	TRBV28	TRBJ2-6
CASRVSGQETQYF	NA	TRBV6-1	TRBJ2-5
CASSLGTGNYGYTF	TRBD1	TRBV7-2	TRBJ1-2
CASSETGEDYEQYF	TRBD1	TRBV7-8	TRBJ2-7
CASSGGGAGETQYF	NA	TRBV25-1	TRBJ2-5
CAISEGQNYEQYF	NA	TRBV10-3	TRBJ2-7
CASSGAGAGTDTQYF	TRBD2	TRBV7-2	TRBJ2-3
CASSIAASGSYEQYF	TRBD2	TRBV19	TRBJ2-7
CASSQAWGPSIESTDTQYF	NA	TRBV4-1	TRBJ2-3
CAISVRREGEGQYF	TRBD2	TRBV10-3	TRBJ2-7
CASSSLAGDTDTQYF	TRBD2	TRBV11-2	TRBJ2-3
CASSGSQRGKNIQYF	TRBD2	TRBV2	TRBJ2-4
CASSYLAGHYEQYF	TRBD2	TRBV27	TRBJ2-7
CASSQGGQGNYGYTF	TRBD1	TRBV6-6	TRBJ1-2
CASSEGQSSTDTQYF	NA	TRBV2	TRBJ2-3
CASSRLASETQYF	NA	TRBV4-1	TRBJ2-5
CASRLAASTDTQYF	TRBD2	TRBV27	TRBJ2-3
CASRLLGVNTGELFF	NA	TRBV19	TRBJ2-2
CASLDNRGLGNEQFF	TRBD1	TRBV6-6	TRBJ2-1
CASSSRDWSTDTQYF	NA	TRBV28	TRBJ2-3
CASSVSPGVEYGYTF	NA	TRBV9	TRBJ1-2
CASSSGQGALETQYF	TRBD1	TRBV5-1	TRBJ2-5
CASSFPPGGLLSNEQFF	NA	TRBV5-1	TRBJ2-1
CASSELAGDTQYF	NA	TRBV2	TRBJ2-3
CASSFWAGGSYNEQFF	TRBD2	TRBV28	TRBJ2-1
CASSSRQLNTEAFF	NA	TRBV5-4	TRBJ1-1